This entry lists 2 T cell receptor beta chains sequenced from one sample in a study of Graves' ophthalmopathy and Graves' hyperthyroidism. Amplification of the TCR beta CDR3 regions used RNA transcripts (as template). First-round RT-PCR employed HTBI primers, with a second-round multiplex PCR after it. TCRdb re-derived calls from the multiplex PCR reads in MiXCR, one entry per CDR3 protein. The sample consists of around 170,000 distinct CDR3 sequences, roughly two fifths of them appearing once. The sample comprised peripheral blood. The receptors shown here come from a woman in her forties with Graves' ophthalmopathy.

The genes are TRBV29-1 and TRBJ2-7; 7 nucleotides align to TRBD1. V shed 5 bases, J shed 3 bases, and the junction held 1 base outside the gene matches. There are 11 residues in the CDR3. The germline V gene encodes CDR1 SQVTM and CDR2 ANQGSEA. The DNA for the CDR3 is TGCAGCGTTAGGACAGGCTACGAGCAGTACTTC. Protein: CSVRTGYEQYF.

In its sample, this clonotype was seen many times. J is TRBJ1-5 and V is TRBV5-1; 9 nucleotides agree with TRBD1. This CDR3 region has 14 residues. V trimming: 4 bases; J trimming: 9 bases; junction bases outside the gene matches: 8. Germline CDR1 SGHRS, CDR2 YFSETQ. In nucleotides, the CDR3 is TGCGCCAGCAGCAGTGGACAGGGGCCAGGGCCCCAGCATTTT. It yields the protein CASSSGQGPGPQHF.